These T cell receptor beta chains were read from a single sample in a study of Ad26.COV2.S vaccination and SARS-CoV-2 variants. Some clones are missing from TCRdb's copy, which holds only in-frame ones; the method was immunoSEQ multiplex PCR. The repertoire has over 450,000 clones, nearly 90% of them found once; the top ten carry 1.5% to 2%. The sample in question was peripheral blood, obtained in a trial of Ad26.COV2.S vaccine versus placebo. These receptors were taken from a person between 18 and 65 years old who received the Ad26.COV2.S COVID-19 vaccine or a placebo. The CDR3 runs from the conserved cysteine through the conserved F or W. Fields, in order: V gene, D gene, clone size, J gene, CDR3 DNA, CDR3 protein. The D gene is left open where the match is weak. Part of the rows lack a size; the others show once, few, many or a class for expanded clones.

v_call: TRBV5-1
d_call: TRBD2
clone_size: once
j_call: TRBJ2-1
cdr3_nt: TGCGCCAGCAGCTTAGCGGGAGAGAGGAACAATGAGCAGTTCTTC
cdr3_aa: CASSLAGERNNEQFF

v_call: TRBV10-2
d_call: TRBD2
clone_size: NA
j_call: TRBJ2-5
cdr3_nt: TGCGCCAGCACCTCGGGGGGTGGGACCCAGTACTTC
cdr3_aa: CASTSGGGTQYF

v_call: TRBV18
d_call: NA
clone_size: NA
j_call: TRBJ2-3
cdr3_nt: TGTGCCAGCTCACCAAAACGGGATACGCAGTATTTT
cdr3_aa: CASSPKRDTQYF

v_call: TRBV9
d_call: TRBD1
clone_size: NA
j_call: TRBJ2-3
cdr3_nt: TGTGCCAGCAGCGTACAAGATGGCCCCGCAGGGGGCCCAGATACGCAGTATTTT
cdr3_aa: CASSVQDGPAGGPDTQYF

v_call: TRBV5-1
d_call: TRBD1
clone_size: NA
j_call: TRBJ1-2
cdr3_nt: TGCGCCAGCAGCGAGGGACAGATCCTCTATGGCTACACCTTC
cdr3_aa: CASSEGQILYGYTF

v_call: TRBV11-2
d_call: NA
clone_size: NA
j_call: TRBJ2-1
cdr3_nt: TGTGCCAGCAGCGCGCTAGACAACAACCGATTTCGGAATGAGCAGTTCTTC
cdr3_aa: CASSALDNNRFRNEQFF

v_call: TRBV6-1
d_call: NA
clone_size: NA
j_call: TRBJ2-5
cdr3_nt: TGTGCCAGCAGTGAAGAGTACAGGGTCGAGACCCAGTACTTC
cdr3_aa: CASSEEYRVETQYF

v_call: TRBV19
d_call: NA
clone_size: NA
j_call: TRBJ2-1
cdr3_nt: TGTGCCAGTAGTATGGGAGAGTTATACAATGAGCAGTTCTTC
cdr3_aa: CASSMGELYNEQFF

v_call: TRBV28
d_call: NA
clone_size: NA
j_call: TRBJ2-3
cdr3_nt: TGTGCCAGCAGTTTGGAGACTTCTCCAAACGCAGATACGCAGTATTTT
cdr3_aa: CASSLETSPNADTQYF

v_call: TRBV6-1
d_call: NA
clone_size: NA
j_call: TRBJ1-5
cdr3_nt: TGTGCCAGCAGTGAATTCAATCAGCCCCAGCATTTT
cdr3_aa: CASSEFNQPQHF

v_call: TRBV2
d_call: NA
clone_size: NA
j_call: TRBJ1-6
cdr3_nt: TGTGCCAGCAGGAGGGACGGCATCGGTTCACCCCTCCACTTT
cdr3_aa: CASRRDGIGSPLHF

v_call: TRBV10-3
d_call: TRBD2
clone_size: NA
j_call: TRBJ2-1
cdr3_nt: TGTGCCATCAGTGGGGGACTAGCGGTAAACAATGAGCAGTTCTTC
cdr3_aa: CAISGGLAVNNEQFF

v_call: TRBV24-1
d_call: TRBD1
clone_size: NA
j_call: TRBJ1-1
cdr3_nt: TGTGCCACCAGTGAACAGGACAGGGGGCAAGCTTTCTTT
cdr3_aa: CATSEQDRGQAFF

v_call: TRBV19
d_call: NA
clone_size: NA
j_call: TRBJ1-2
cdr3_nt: TGTGCCAGTAGTATAAGGACCGCAGGCCATGGCTACACCTTC
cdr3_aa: CASSIRTAGHGYTF

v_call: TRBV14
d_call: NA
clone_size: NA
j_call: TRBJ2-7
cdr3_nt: TGTGCCAGCAGCCAAGGGGGGCTTGAGTCCTACGAGCAGTACTTC
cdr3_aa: CASSQGGLESYEQYF

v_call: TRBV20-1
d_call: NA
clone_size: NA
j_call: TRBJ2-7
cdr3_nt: TGCAGTGCAGGGACCCACCTGGAGCAGTACTTC
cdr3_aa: CSAGTHLEQYF

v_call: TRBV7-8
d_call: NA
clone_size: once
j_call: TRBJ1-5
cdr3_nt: TGTGCCAGCAGCTTAGCGGGGGGCCGGAGCAATCAGCCCCAGCATTTT
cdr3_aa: CASSLAGGRSNQPQHF

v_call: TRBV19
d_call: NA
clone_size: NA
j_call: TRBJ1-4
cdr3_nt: TGTGCCAGTAGTAAGATAGGCCCAGAAAATGAAAAACTGTTTTTT
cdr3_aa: CASSKIGPENEKLFF

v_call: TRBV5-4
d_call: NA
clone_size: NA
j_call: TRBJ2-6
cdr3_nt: TGTGCCAGCAGCTTTACAGCTTACTCTGGGGCCAACGTCCTGACTTTC
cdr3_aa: CASSFTAYSGANVLTF

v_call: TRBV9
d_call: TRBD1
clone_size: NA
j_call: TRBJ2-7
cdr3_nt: TGTGCCAGCAGCGTAGACGAGACAGGGGGTTACGAGCAGTACTTC
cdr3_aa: CASSVDETGGYEQYF

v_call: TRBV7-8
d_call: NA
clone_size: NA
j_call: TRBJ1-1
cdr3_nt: TGTGCCAGCCTCGATAGGGAGAACACTGAAGCTTTCTTT
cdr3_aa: CASLDRENTEAFF

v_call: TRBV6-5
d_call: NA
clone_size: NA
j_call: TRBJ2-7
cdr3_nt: TGTGCCAGCAGTAAGAACAGGGACGAGCAGTACTTC
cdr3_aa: CASSKNRDEQYF

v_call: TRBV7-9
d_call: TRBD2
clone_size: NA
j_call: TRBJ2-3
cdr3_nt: TGTGCCAGCAGCCGAGCATCTAGCGGGAGTAGAGATACGCAGTATTTT
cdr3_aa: CASSRASSGSRDTQYF

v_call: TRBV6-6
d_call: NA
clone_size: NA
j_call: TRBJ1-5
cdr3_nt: TGTGCCAGCAGTTACCCGCCCAGGGCTAATCAGCCCCAGCATTTT
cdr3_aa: CASSYPPRANQPQHF

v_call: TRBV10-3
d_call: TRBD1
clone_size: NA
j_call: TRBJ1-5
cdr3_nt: TGTGCCATCAGTGAGACCGGGACAGGGGCTAGCAATCAGCCCCAGCATTTT
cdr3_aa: CAISETGTGASNQPQHF

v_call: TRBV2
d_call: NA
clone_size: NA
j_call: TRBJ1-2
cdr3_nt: TGTGCCAGTGGGGCCGGGACCCGGCGGGGCTACACCTTC
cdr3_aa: CASGAGTRRGYTF

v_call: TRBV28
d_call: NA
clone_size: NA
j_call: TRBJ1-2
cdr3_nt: TGTGCCAGCAGTAGTAACTATGGCTACACCTTC
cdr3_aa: CASSSNYGYTF

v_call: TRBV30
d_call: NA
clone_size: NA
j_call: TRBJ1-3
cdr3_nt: TGTGCCTGGAGTGTAACCAGCTCTGGAAACACCATATATTTT
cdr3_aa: CAWSVTSSGNTIYF

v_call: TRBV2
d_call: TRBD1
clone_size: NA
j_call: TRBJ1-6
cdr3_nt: TGTGCCAGCAGTGTCCTCAGGGGGCGCGGAGATTCACCCCTCCACTTT
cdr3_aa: CASSVLRGRGDSPLHF

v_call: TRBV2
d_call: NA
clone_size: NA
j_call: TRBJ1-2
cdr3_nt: TGTGCCAGCCGACCCCCCGGACAGAAGATCTACACCTTC
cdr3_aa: CASRPPGQKIYTF

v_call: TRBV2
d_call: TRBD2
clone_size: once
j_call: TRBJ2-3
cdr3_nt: TGTGCCAGCGGGTCTAGCGGACGCACAGATACGCAGTATTTT
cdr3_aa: CASGSSGRTDTQYF

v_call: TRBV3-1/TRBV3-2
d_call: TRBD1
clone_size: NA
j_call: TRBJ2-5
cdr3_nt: TGTGCCAGCAGCCAAGCCGGACAGGGGGCTCTAGAGACCCAGTACTTC
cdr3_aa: CASSQAGQGALETQYF

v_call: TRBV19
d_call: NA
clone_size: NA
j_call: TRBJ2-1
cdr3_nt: TGTGCCAGTAGTCGCCAGTATTCCTACAATGAGCAGTTCTTC
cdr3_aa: CASSRQYSYNEQFF

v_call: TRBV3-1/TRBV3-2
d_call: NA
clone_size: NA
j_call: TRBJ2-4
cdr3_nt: TGTGCCAGCAGCCCGACGACCTCGGCAGGGAGGAACATTCAGTACTTC
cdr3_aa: CASSPTTSAGRNIQYF

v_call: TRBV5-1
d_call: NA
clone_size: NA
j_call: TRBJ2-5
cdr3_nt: TGCGCCAGCAGCTTGGATCCCTCTAGTCAGACCCAGTACTTC
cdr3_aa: CASSLDPSSQTQYF

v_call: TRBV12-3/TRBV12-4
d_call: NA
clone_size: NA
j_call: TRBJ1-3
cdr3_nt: TGTGCCAGCAGTTCGTCCAACACCATATATTTT
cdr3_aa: CASSSSNTIYF

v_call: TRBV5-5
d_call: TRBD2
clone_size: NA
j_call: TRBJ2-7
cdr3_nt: TGTGCCAGCAGCTTGGCTAGCGGGCCTTACTACGAGCAGTACTTC
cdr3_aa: CASSLASGPYYEQYF

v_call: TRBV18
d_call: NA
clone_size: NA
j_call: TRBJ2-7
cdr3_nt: TGTGCCAGCTCACCTCCCGGCCAAGGCTATTCCTACGAGCAGTACTTC
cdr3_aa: CASSPPGQGYSYEQYF

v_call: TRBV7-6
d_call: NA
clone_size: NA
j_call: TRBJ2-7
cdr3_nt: TGTGCCAGCAGCCCTTATACAGGTACCTACGAGCAGTACTTC
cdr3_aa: CASSPYTGTYEQYF

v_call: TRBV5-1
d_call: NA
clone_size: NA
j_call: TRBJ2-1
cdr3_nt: TGCGCCAGCAGCTTGGGAACCTACAATGAGCAGTTCTTC
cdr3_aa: CASSLGTYNEQFF

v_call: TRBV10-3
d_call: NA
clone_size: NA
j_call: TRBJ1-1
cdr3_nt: TGTGCCATCACCGGGACCCAGAACACTGAAGCTTTCTTT
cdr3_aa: CAITGTQNTEAFF

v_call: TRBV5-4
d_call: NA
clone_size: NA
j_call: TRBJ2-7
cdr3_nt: TGTGCCAGCAGCCGGGACACCCACTCCTACGAGCAGTACTTC
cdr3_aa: CASSRDTHSYEQYF

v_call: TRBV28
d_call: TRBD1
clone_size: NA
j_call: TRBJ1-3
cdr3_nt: TGTGCCAGCACTACGACAGGGTCTGGAAACACCATATATTTT
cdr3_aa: CASTTTGSGNTIYF

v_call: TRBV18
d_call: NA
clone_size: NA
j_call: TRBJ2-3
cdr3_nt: TGTGCCAGCTCACCCTACCGAAGAGATACGCAGTATTTT
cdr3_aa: CASSPYRRDTQYF

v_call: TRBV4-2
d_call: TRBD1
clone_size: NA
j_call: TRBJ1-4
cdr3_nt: TGTGCCAGCAGCCAACCGGGACAGGGTGGGTCTAATGAAAAACTGTTTTTT
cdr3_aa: CASSQPGQGGSNEKLFF

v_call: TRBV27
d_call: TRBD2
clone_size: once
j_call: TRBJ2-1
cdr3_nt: TGTGCCAGCAGTGGGCTAGCGGGAGGCCGCTCCTACAATGAGCAGTTCTTC
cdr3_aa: CASSGLAGGRSYNEQFF

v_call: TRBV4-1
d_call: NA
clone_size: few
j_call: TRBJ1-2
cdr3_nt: TGCGCCAGCAGACCCACCAGTACAGGGACGGTTTGGGGTGGCTACACCTTC
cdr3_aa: CASRPTSTGTVWGGYTF

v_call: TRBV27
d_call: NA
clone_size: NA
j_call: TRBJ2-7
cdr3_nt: TGTGCCAGCAGCCGCGACGGGGGAAGCCCCTACGAGCAGTACTTC
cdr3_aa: CASSRDGGSPYEQYF

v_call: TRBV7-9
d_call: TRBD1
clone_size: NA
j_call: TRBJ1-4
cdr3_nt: TGTGCCAGCAGCGGGTGGACAGGGGGTAATGAAAAACTGTTTTTT
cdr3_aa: CASSGWTGGNEKLFF

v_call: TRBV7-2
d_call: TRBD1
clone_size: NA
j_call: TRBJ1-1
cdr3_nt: TGTGCCAGCAGCTTAGTTACCCCAACGGGACAGCTCATGAACACTGAAGCTTTCTTT
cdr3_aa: CASSLVTPTGQLMNTEAFF

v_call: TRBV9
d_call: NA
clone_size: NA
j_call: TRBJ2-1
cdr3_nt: TGTGCCAGCAGCGTGGCAGGGGCGCCCTATGAGCAGTTCTTC
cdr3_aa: CASSVAGAPYEQFF

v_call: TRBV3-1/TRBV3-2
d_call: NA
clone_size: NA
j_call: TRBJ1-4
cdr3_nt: TGTGCCAGCAGCCAAGGGGGGACCGCGAATGAAAAACTGTTTTTT
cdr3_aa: CASSQGGTANEKLFF

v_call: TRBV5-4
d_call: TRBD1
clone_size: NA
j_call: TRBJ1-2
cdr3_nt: TGTGCCAGCAGCCTAGACAGGGACTATGGCTACACCTTC
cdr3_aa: CASSLDRDYGYTF

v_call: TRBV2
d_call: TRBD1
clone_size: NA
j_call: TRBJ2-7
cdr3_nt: TGTGCCAGCAGTGAAGGACCGACAGGGATCCACGAGCAGTACTTC
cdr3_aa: CASSEGPTGIHEQYF

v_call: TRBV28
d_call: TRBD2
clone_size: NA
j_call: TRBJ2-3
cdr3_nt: TGTGCCAGCATCCCGGGGGGGATCAGTGGGACAGATACGCAGTATTTT
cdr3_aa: CASIPGGISGTDTQYF

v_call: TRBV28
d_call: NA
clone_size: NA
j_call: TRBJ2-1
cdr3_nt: TGTGCCAGCAGGGTACCGGGACTCAGGAGCTCCTACAATGAGCAGTTCTTC
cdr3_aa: CASRVPGLRSSYNEQFF

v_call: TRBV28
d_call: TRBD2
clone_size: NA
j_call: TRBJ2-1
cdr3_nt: TGTGCCAGCAGTCGACTAGCGGGAAAATCCTACAATGAGCAGTTCTTC
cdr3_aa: CASSRLAGKSYNEQFF